Below are 15 T cell receptor beta chains sequenced from a single sample in a study of shared clonotypes between healthy human individuals. Profiling relied on immunoSEQ multiplex PCR, and the TCRdb table lists in-frame clones only, not all of them. The profile shows some 660,000 clones, around four fifths of them singletons. What was sequenced was memory CD4+ T cells sorted from blood. As to subset: CD45RA-negative fraction. Receptors originate from a woman in her twenties or thirties in good health.

The J gene is TRBJ1-2, the V gene TRBV5-6; 9 bases line up with TRBD1. Germline loops: CDR1 SGHDT, CDR2 YYEEEE. V shed 1 base and J 10 bases; nucleotides not matched to a gene: 14. This CDR3 has 16 amino acids. The CDR3 nucleotides are TGTGCCAGCAGCTTGTTGTGGACAGGGGTACCTTTACCCTACACCTTC. Its translation is CASSLLWTGVPLPYTF.

This clone was detected only once. V gene TRBV27 combines with J gene TRBJ2-3; D is perhaps TRBD1 (6 bases). CDR3 length equals 14 residues. V was trimmed by 2 bases and J by 3 bases, leaving 9 bases between them. Germline loops: CDR1 MNHEY, CDR2 SMNVEV (reference sequence). The CDR3 region has the DNA TGTGCCAGCAGTTTACAGGGGAAGACAGATACGCAGTATTTT. Translated, it gives CASSLQGKTDTQYF.

This chain links TRBV2 with TRBJ2-5, with a possible D match to TRBD2 (5 bases). Germline V gene sequence: CDR1 SNHLY, CDR2 FYNNEI. V was clipped by 7 bases and J by 2 bases, with 14 bases between them. The CDR3 is 14 amino acids. CDR3 in amino acids: CASTMSGRQETQYF. In nucleotides, the CDR3 is TGTGCCAGCACTATGAGCGGCCGACAAGAGACCCAGTACTTC.

This clone occurred once. This CDR3 reads CASSAYGERFTGELFF. In DNA, the CDR3 is TGTGCCAGCAGTGCATATGGGGAGAGGTTTACCGGGGAGCTGTTTTTT. The chain carries TRBV28 and TRBJ2-2; D may be TRBD2 (5 bases). The V gene's germline CDR1 is MDHEN and CDR2 SYDVKM. The CDR3 runs to 16 residues. Trimming pared 5 bases from V and 5 bases from J, leaving 18 bases between.

This clone was counted once. This CDR3 is CSTPTGDTDTQYF. The CDR3 DNA reads as TGCAGCACCCCGACAGGGGACACAGATACGCAGTATTTT. V is TRBV29-1 and J is TRBJ2-3; 8 bases are a match to TRBD1. From germline, CDR1 is SQVTM and CDR2 ANQGSEA. This CDR3 has 13 amino acids. The V gene end was trimmed by 8 bases and the J gene end by 2 bases; junction bases not matched to a gene: 6.

This clone was counted once. This chain joins TRBV30 and TRBJ1-2, with 8 bases lining up with TRBD1. The germline V gene has CDR1 GTSNPN and CDR2 SVGIG (reference sequence). The CDR3 totals 12 residues. J gave up 6 bases and V 2 bases, and 2 bases lay outside the gene matches. CDR3 nucleotide sequence: TGTGCCTGGAGTCAGACAGGGGATGGCTACACCTTC. This sequence encodes CAWSQTGDGYTF.

This sequence joins TRBV28 and TRBJ1-5; 10 bases fit TRBD1. Trimming removed 9 bases from V and 11 bases from J; junction bases left unmatched: 4. Germline-derived CDR1 and CDR2 are MDHEN and SYDVKM. The CDR3 length is 11 residues. The CDR3 loop is CASLGQGAQHF. In DNA, the CDR3 is TGTGCCAGTTTAGGACAGGGGGCCCAGCATTTT.

The chain recombines TRBV27 with TRBJ2-2, with D maybe TRBD2 (5 bases). Trimming removed 5 bases at V and 1 base at J, with 8 bases between. The V gene's germline CDR1 is MNHEY and CDR2 SMNVEV (reference sequence). This CDR3 has 14 amino acids. Written as DNA, the CDR3 is TGTGCCAGCAGTCGGGAAAAGAACACCGGGGAGCTGTTTTTT. It translates to CASSREKNTGELFF.

A note on this clone: Other DNA sequences from this sample encode an identical CDR3 as well. The chain is built from TRBV28 and TRBJ1-1, with D unclear. Trimming stripped 5 bases from V and 0 bases from J, with 7 bases between. This CDR3 contains 13 residues. From germline, CDR1 is MDHEN and CDR2 SYDVKM. The CDR3 coding sequence is TGTGCCAGCAGTCCCCGGATGAACACTGAAGCTTTCTTT. It specifies CASSPRMNTEAFF.

The rearrangement uses TRBV28 and TRBJ1-2; tentatively, D is TRBD1 (6 bases). Trimming left V 8 bases short and J 5 bases short, with 15 bases between. CDR1 is MDHEN, CDR2 SYDVKM, per germline. The CDR3 covers 13 residues. The CDR3 DNA reads as TGTGCCAGCGTGGCAGGGGTTCGATATGGCTACACCTTC. It encodes CASVAGVRYGYTF.

The genes are TRBV28 and TRBJ1-1; no clear D gene. V lost 8 bases to trimming and J lost 2 bases, with 18 bases between them. Looked up from germline, CDR1 is MDHEN and CDR2 is SYDVKM. This CDR3 spans 15 amino acids. The DNA for the CDR3 is TGTGCCAGCGGGTTGGCGGGGAGCTTCAACACTGAAGCTTTCTTT. Its translation is CASGLAGSFNTEAFF.

This chain joins TRBV11-2 and TRBJ2-7; 7 positions match TRBD1. The CDR3 spans 13 residues. The V segment lost 4 bases and the J segment 2 bases; nucleotides outside the gene matches: 2. Germline V gene data show CDR1 as SGHAT and CDR2 as FQNNGV. The CDR3 DNA reads as TGTGCCAGCAGCTCAGACAGGGCCTACGAGCAGTACTTC. It encodes CASSSDRAYEQYF.

The rearrangement joins TRBV6-1 to TRBJ2-3, with TRBD2 matching 8 bases. The CDR3 contains 15 residues. V shed 6 bases, J shed 1 base, and the junction held 6 bases outside the gene matches. Per the germline V gene, CDR1 is MNHNS and CDR2 is SASEGT. In nucleotides, the CDR3 is TGTGCCAGCAGACCCCCAGCGGGAGGCACAGATACGCAGTATTTT. The encoded protein is CASRPPAGGTDTQYF.

This clone was seen once. The chain uses TRBV28 and TRBJ2-7; the match to TRBD1 covers 7 bases. The length of the CDR3 is 12 residues. Germline V gives CDR1 MDHEN, CDR2 SYDVKM. V dropped 8 bases and J dropped 3; count of bases not matched to a gene: 4. DNA for the CDR3: TGTGCCAGCTACGACAGGGTCTACGAGCAGTACTTC. Translation gives CASYDRVYEQYF.

This rearrangement joins TRBV11-2 to TRBJ1-1; D not resolved. V shed 0 bases and J shed 2 bases, with 13 bases lying between them. This CDR3 has 16 residues. Germline lookup yields CDR1 SGHAT and CDR2 FQNNGV. For the CDR3, the DNA is TGTGCCAGCAGCTTAGATCGGGGAGGACGAAACACTGAAGCTTTCTTT. Its protein is CASSLDRGGRNTEAFF.